This T cell receptor (beta chain) derives from a study of patients and donors after allogeneic stem cell transplantation. One entry per CDR3 protein, called by TCRdb with MiXCR from the RT-PCR reads. Among fewer than 250,000 distinct CDR3 sequences listed, roughly 14% were seen once. The CDR3 sequence is 17 residues long. With V trimmed by 6 bases and J by 4 bases, 14 bases remained unmatched. Germline V gene data show CDR1 as MNHNS and CDR2 as SASEGT. The receptor was isolated from a human donor who was either an allogeneic HSCT recipient or a stem cell or donor lymphocyte infusion donor (not recorded which). It is not recorded whose cells these are; they may come from a transplant donor. The rearrangement links TRBV6-1 to TRBJ2-2; 7 bases map to TRBD1. Sequenced input: blood, either unsorted or a sorted T cell fraction (not recorded which). CDR3 nucleotides: TGTGCCAGCAGAAGTCCGGGACAGATGTTAGGCACCGGGGAGCTGTTTTTT. It translates to CASRSPGQMLGTGELFF.